This T cell receptor beta chain appears in the sequencing data of a study of vaccination and CD4 T cells after COVID-19. Oncomine TCR Beta short-read sequencing was applied to DNA from cultured CD4+ T cells. MiXCR, applied by TCRdb to the PCR reads, yields one record per CDR3 protein. The table shows 15,000 to 20,000 distinct CDR3 sequences, with about 51% occurring only once. Time point of the sample: late sampling 161 to 241 days after vaccination in a few convalescent patients. Documented treatment: roughly 10-day PBMC culture with coronavirus spike peptide pools or control peptides (ViraFEST assay). Millions of PBMCs went into each well for culture with 8.5 to 10 IU/ml IL-2 and about 10 ug/ml peptide pools. Worth noting for this clonotype: Its antigen is still unknown.

The receptor's source is a human donor who had recovered from COVID-19. Sequencing was performed on CD4+ T cells from blood, cultured in vitro, taken about 7 months after SARS-CoV-2 vaccination.

CDR3 amino acids: CSASRDTYGYTF. CDR3 in DNA: TGCAGTGCTAGCCGGGACACCTATGGCTACACCTTC. The chain combines TRBV20-1 with TRBJ1-2, with a tentative D call TRBD1 (6 bases). This CDR3 spans 12 amino acids. The V end was cut by 3 bases, the J end by 4 bases, with 9 bases between. The V gene's germline CDR1 is DFQATT and CDR2 SNEGSKA (reference sequence).